This TCR beta chain was captured in a study of glioma-infiltrating T cells. The iRepertoire nested amplicon-rescue multiplex PCR amplified TCR alpha and beta CDR3s from RNA. Using its own MiXCR run on the multiplex PCR reads, TCRdb lists one record per CDR3 protein. The profile covers 100,000 to 150,000 distinct CDR3 sequences, with around 25% appearing a single time and about 30% taken by the ten largest. Sequencing input: glioma tissue, nonneoplastic brain tissue, or PBMCs (not recorded which). The receptor's source is a human donor with low-grade glioma or glioblastoma, undergoing nonglioma brain surgery, or in good health (not recorded which).

CDR3 nucleotide sequence: TGCAGCGTTGAAGTTAAACAGGCTAACTATGGCTACACCTTC. Protein sequence: CSVEVKQANYGYTF. This rearrangement joins TRBV29-1 to TRBJ1-2; tentatively, D is TRBD1 (5 bases). The V gene's germline CDR1 is SQVTM and CDR2 ANQGSEA. Trimming removed 1 base at V and 0 bases at J, with 9 bases between. CDR3 length: 14 residues. Filled out from reference TRBV29-1 and TRBJ1-2, the complete variable domain reads SAVISQKPSRDICQRGTSLTIQCQVDSQVTMMFWYRQQPGQSLTLIATANQGSEATYESGFVIDKFPISRPNLTFSTLTVSNMSPEDSSIYLCSVEVKQANYGYTFGSGTRLTVV.